Below are 27 T cell receptor beta chains sequenced from a single sample in a study of somatic mutations in cytotoxic T cells in rheumatoid arthritis. Measured with immunoSEQ multiplex PCR; TCRdb has only the in-frame clones, and not every one. This table has about 20,000 clones, approximately 80% appearing once. Sequencing was performed on CD8+ T cells sorted from blood. The receptors stem from an adult with rheumatoid arthritis.

The gene calls are TRBV6-5 and TRBJ2-7, with 7 bases fitting TRBD2. Germline CDR1 is MNHEY and CDR2 is SVGAGI. The CDR3 loop spans 13 amino acids. The DNA of the CDR3 is TGTGCTTGCTGGGCTAGCGGAACCTACGAGCAGTACTTC. Translated, it gives CACWASGTYEQYF.

The genes are TRBV9 and TRBJ2-2, with TRBD2 identical over 7 bases. The V gene end was trimmed by 0 bases and the J gene end by 1 base; junction bases not matched to a gene: 6. CDR3 length equals 17 residues. Germline V gene lookup returns CDR1 SGDLS and CDR2 YYNGEE. The CDR3 sequence is CASSVGLGGRNTGELFF. The CDR3 DNA is TGTGCCAGCAGCGTAGGCCTTGGCGGGAGGAACACCGGGGAGCTGTTTTTT.

This clone was picked up a small number of times. The chain employs TRBV7-9 and TRBJ1-2, with a weak D call TRBD1 (5 bases). The CDR3 has 13 residues. The germline gives CDR1 SEHNR, CDR2 FQNEAQ (reference sequence). V lost 5 bases to trimming and J lost 4 bases, with 11 bases between them. CDR3 nucleotide sequence: TGTGCCAGCAGCGCCGGGACCTCCTATGGCTACACCTTC. Residues: CASSAGTSYGYTF.

The chain uses TRBV7-9 and TRBJ1-1, with D unclear. This CDR3 has 15 residues. Per germline, CDR1 SEHNR and CDR2 FQNEAQ (reference sequence). V gave up 5 bases and J gave up 0 bases, with 13 bases separating them. CDR3: CASSLGVGLNTEAFF. Written as DNA, the CDR3 is TGTGCCAGCAGCCTCGGGGTCGGGCTGAACACTGAAGCTTTCTTT. The full variable domain, completed using reference TRBV7-9 and TRBJ1-1, is DTGVSQNPRHKITKRGQNVTFRCDPISEHNRLYWYRQTLGQGPEFLTYFQNEAQLEKSRLLSDRFSAERPKGSFSTLEIQRTEQGDSAMYLCASSLGVGLNTEAFFGQGTRLTVV.

The chain has TRBV28 and TRBJ2-3; possible D gene TRBD2, 6 bases. The CDR3 length is 15 residues. Germline-derived CDR1 and CDR2 are MDHEN and SYDVKM. Deletions cut 8 bases from V and 4 bases from J, with 19 bases between. The CDR3 DNA reads TGTGCCAGCGGACTGGCGGCTAGCGTAGCAGATACGCAGTATTTT. It translates to CASGLAASVADTQYF. Full variable domain (outside the CDR3, taken from reference TRBV28 and TRBJ2-3): DVKVTQSSRYLVKRTGEKVFLECVQDMDHENMFWYRQDPGLGLRLIYFSYDVKMKEKGDIPEGYSVSREKKERFSLILESASTNQTSMYLCASGLAASVADTQYFGPGTRLTVL.

The chain recombines TRBV4-3 with TRBJ2-7; D is uncertain. Deletions cut 1 base from V and 2 bases from J, with 12 bases between. Per germline, CDR1 LGHNA and CDR2 YSLEER. The CDR3 is 15 amino acids. In DNA, the CDR3 is TGCGCCAGCAGCCAAGCTGCCGACGGCGCCTACGAGCAGTACTTC. It yields the protein CASSQAADGAYEQYF.

This chain joins TRBV5-1 and TRBJ2-7; D possibly matches TRBD1 or TRBD2 (5 bases each). Trimming left V 0 bases short and J 3 bases short, with 10 bases between. The CDR3 is made up of 14 amino acids. Germline CDR1 is SGHRS and CDR2 is YFSETQ. The CDR3 bases are TGCGCCAGCAGCTTGGCCGGTGGGGGCTACGAGCAGTACTTC. This encodes CASSLAGGGYEQYF.

CDR3: CAVRGTLTPGEQYF. The CDR3, as DNA: TGTGCCGTCAGGGGGACACTTACCCCGGGCGAGCAGTACTTC. The chain links TRBV6-5 to TRBJ2-7; 7 bases map to TRBD1. Germline lookup yields CDR1 MNHEY and CDR2 SVGAGI. CDR3 size: 14 residues. Trimming at V came to 11 bases and at J to 6 bases, leaving 16 bases not matched to a gene.

V usage is TRBV27 and J usage is TRBJ1-5, with D possibly TRBD1 on 5 matching bases. The CDR3 covers 14 residues. Trimming took off 3 bases at V and 4 bases at J, with 10 bases between the two ends. Germline CDR1 MNHEY, CDR2 SMNVEV (reference sequence). For the CDR3, the DNA is TGTGCCAGCAGTTTCTCCGGGGGTAATCAGCCCCAGCATTTT. Amino acids: CASSFSGGNQPQHF.

The chain recombines TRBV7-8 with TRBJ2-3; 11 bases are a match to TRBD2. Germline V lookup: CDR1 SGHVS, CDR2 FQNEAQ. V lost 1 base to trimming and J lost 7 bases; unmatched junction nucleotides: 7. The CDR3 extends over 16 amino acids. For the CDR3, the DNA is TGTGCCAGCAGCTTAGGTACTAGCGGGAGCGAATATACGCAGTATTTT. Translation gives CASSLGTSGSEYTQYF.

The rearrangement joins TRBV14 to TRBJ2-7, with D possibly matching TRBD2 (6 bases). With 4 bases removed from V and 5 bases from J, the gap between germline ends came to 18 bases. This CDR3 has 15 amino acids. The germline CDR1 and CDR2 sequences are SGHDN and FVKESK. The CDR3 spells CASSPPEGTFDEQYF. The CDR3 region has the DNA TGTGCCAGCAGCCCGCCTGAGGGGACTTTTGACGAGCAGTACTTC.

This chain links TRBV27 with TRBJ2-5; D might be TRBD2 (6 bases). The CDR3 contains 14 residues. The V end lost 3 bases, the J end lost 5 bases, and 13 bases lay between the germline ends. Germline lookup yields CDR1 MNHEY and CDR2 SMNVEV (reference sequence). Written as DNA, the CDR3 is TGTGCCAGCAGTTTTACCACGGCGGGGGAGACCCAGTACTTC. The encoded protein is CASSFTTAGETQYF.

The chain is built from TRBV5-8 and TRBJ2-7, with D possibly being TRBD2 (5 bases). The CDR3 is 15 amino acids. V was pared by 0 bases and J by 3 bases, with 13 bases between. Germline values: CDR1 SGHTS, CDR2 YDEGEE. The CDR3 bases are TGTGCCAGCAGCTTGGGGCCGACTATCGTCTACGAGCAGTACTTC. This sequence encodes CASSLGPTIVYEQYF.

This chain joins TRBV7-8 and TRBJ2-5; no reliable D call. V gave up 5 bases and J gave up 0 bases, with 16 bases separating them. This CDR3 is built from 16 residues. The germline CDR1 and CDR2 sequences are SGHVS and FQNEAQ. The CDR3 loop is CASSQTQILDQETQYF. The CDR3, as DNA: TGTGCCAGCAGCCAGACGCAGATTTTGGACCAAGAGACCCAGTACTTC. The full variable domain, completed using reference TRBV7-8 and TRBJ2-5, is GAGVSQSPRYKVAKRGQDVALRCDPISGHVSLFWYQQALGQGPEFLTYFQNEAQLDKSGLPSDRFFAERPEGSVSTLKIQRTQQEDSAVYLCASSQTQILDQETQYFGPGTRLLVL.

This clone has more than one count but fewer than ten. The rearrangement links TRBV14 to TRBJ2-1, with 14 positions matching TRBD2. The CDR3 is made up of 15 amino acids. J was trimmed by 10 bases and V by 3 bases; bases with no gene match: 5. The V gene's germline CDR1 is SGHDN and CDR2 FVKESK. The CDR3 protein is CASSQGTSGGWEQFF. DNA of the CDR3: TGTGCCAGCAGCCAGGGGACTAGCGGGGGCTGGGAGCAGTTCTTC.

The chain couples TRBV7-8 to TRBJ1-3; D is uncertain. V was shortened by 1 base and J by 0 bases, with 10 bases between the two germline ends. The CDR3 is made up of 16 amino acids. Germline V gene data show CDR1 as SGHVS and CDR2 as FQNEAQ. CDR3 DNA sequence: TGTGCCAGCAGCTTAGACAGCTTCGTCTCTGGAAACACCATATATTTT. This gives the protein CASSLDSFVSGNTIYF.

This chain joins TRBV27 and TRBJ2-7; D unclear. Germline lookup yields CDR1 MNHEY and CDR2 SMNVEV (reference sequence). Trimming removed 6 bases from V and 2 bases from J, with 8 bases in between. The CDR3 loop spans 12 amino acids. CDR3 loop: CASRGFTYEQYF. CDR3 DNA: TGTGCCAGCAGGGGATTCACCTACGAGCAGTACTTC.

By share, this clone counts as large. J is TRBJ1-3 and V is TRBV10-1; TRBD1 is a possible D gene (6 bases). CDR3 length: 16 amino acids. Between the trimmed V and J ends, which lost 0 bases and 0 bases, there was a span of 9 bases. Germline assignment: CDR1 WNHNN and CDR2 SYGVQD (reference sequence). CDR3 amino acids: CASSESTGLSGNTIYF. CDR3 DNA: TGCGCCAGCAGTGAGTCGACAGGACTCTCTGGAAACACCATATATTTT.

This clone was seen a single time. The chain uses TRBV19 and TRBJ2-7; 10 bases are a match to TRBD1. The CDR3 length is 14 residues. Losses at the gene ends were 6 bases for V and 2 bases for J; bases not matched to a gene: 4. CDR1 is LNHDA, CDR2 SQIVND, per germline (reference sequence). The CDR3 here is CASSPGQGPYEQYF. CDR3 nucleotide sequence: TGTGCCAGTAGCCCGGGACAGGGGCCCTACGAGCAGTACTTC.

The chain joins TRBV29-1 to TRBJ2-1; D is uncertain. The CDR3 length is 10 residues. CDR1 is SQVTM, CDR2 ANQGSEA, per germline. V shed 3 bases and J shed 3 bases, with 0 bases lying between them. The CDR3 loop reads CSVDYNEQFF. CDR3 bases: TGCAGCGTTGACTACAATGAGCAGTTCTTC.

The chain joins TRBV9 to TRBJ2-1, with 9 positions matching TRBD2. CDR1 and CDR2 (germline): SGDLS, YYNGEE. V dropped 0 bases and J dropped 4; count of bases not matched to a gene: 5. This CDR3 is built from 16 residues. The CDR3 sequence is CASSVGPTSGYNEQFF. The CDR3 DNA is TGTGCCAGCAGCGTAGGCCCGACTAGCGGTTACAATGAGCAGTTCTTC.

The chain employs TRBV5-4 and TRBJ1-2, with a tentative D call TRBD1 (6 bases). V lost 4 bases to trimming and J lost 4 bases, with 17 bases between them. CDR3 length: 15 residues. From germline, CDR1 is SGHNT and CDR2 YYREEE (reference sequence). The CDR3 reads CASSPWTALPYGYTF. The CDR3 DNA reads TGTGCCAGCAGCCCCTGGACAGCCCTGCCCTATGGCTACACCTTC.

This clone is categorized as large. This chain uses TRBV2 with TRBJ2-7, with 7 positions matching TRBD1. The CDR3 totals 16 residues. After removal of 7 bases from V and 0 bases from J, the junction contained 12 bases not matched to a gene. CDR1 SNHLY and CDR2 FYNNEI come from the germline V gene. CDR3 coding DNA: TGTGCCAGCAACCCCAACAGGGGACCGAACTCCTACGAGCAGTACTTC. Translated: CASNPNRGPNSYEQYF.

V is TRBV9 and J is TRBJ1-2; TRBD1 matches 8 bases. In germline, CDR1 is SGDLS, CDR2 YYNGEE. This CDR3 has 15 amino acids. Losses at the gene ends were 2 bases for V and 3 bases for J; bases not matched to a gene: 6. In DNA form, the CDR3 reads TGTGCCAGCAGCGTTTGGACAGGGACCGACTATGGCTACACCTTC. Protein: CASSVWTGTDYGYTF.

The rearrangement links TRBV30 to TRBJ2-1; 8 positions agree with TRBD2. The CDR3 covers 17 residues. CDR1 is GTSNPN and CDR2 is SVGIG in the germline V gene (reference sequence). The V segment lost 0 bases and the J segment 7 bases; nucleotides outside the gene matches: 14. The CDR3 protein is CAWSVLHPREGANEQFF. The CDR3 nucleotides read TGTGCCTGGAGTGTATTGCACCCCCGGGAGGGTGCGAATGAGCAGTTCTTC. The complete variable domain, with remaining parts taken from reference TRBV30 and TRBJ2-1, reads SQTIHQWPATLVQPVGSPLSLECTVEGTSNPNLYWYRQAAGRGLQLLFYSVGIGQISSEVPQNLSASRPQDRQFILSSKKLLLSDSGFYLCAWSVLHPREGANEQFFGPGTRLTVL.

The CDR3 DNA reads as TGTGCCAGCAGTGTACAGACCGTGAAGTACTTC. Amino acid sequence: CASSVQTVKYF. This chain connects TRBV25-1 to TRBJ2-7; no definite D call. The CDR3 totals 11 residues. Between the trimmed V and J ends, which lost 4 bases and 11 bases, there was a span of 12 bases. Germline V lookup: CDR1 MGHDK, CDR2 SYGVNS.

This chain connects TRBV9 to TRBJ2-5, with D uncertain. V lost 0 bases to trimming and J lost 3 bases, with 6 bases between them. Germline values: CDR1 SGDLS, CDR2 YYNGEE. This CDR3 spans 13 amino acids. CDR3 sequence: CASSVGEEETQYF. The CDR3 bases are TGTGCCAGCAGCGTAGGGGAAGAAGAGACCCAGTACTTC.